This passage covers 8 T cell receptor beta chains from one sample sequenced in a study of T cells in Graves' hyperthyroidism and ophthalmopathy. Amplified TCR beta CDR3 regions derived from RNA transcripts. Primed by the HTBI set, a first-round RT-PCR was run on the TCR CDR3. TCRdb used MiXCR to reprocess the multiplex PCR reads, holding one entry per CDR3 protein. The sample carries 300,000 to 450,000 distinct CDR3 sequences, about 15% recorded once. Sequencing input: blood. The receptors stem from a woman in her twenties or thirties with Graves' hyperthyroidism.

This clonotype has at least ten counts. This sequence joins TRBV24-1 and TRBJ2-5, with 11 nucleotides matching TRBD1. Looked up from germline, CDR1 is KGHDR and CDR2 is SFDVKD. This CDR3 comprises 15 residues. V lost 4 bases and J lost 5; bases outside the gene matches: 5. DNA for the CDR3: TGTGCCACCAGTGAGGCGGACAGGGGGCCTGAGACCCAGTACTTC. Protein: CATSEADRGPETQYF.

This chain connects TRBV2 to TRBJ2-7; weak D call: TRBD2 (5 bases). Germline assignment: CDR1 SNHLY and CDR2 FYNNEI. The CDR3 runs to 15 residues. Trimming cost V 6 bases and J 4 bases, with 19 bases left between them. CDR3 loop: CASRSGASQIYEQYF. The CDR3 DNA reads TGTGCCAGCAGAAGCGGCGCGTCCCAAATTTACGAGCAGTACTTC.

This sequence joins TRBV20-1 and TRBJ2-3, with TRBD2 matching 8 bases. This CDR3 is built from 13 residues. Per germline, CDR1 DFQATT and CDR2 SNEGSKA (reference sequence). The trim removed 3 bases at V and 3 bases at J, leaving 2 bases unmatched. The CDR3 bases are TGCAGTGCTAGCGGGGGGGCAACAGATACGCAGTATTTT. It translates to CSASGGATDTQYF.

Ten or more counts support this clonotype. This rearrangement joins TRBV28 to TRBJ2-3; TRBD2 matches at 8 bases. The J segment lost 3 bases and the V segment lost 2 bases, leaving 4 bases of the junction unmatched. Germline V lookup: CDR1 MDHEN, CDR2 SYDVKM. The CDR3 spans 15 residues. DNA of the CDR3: TGTGCCAGCAGTTTAGAGGGACTAGGAACAGATACGCAGTATTTT. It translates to CASSLEGLGTDTQYF.

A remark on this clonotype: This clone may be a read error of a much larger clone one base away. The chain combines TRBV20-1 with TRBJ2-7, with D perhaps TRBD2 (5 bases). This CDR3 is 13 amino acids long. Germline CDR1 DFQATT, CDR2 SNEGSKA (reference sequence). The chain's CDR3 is CSARATGSNERYF. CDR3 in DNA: TGCAGTGCTAGGGCGACGGGGAGCAACGAGCGGTACTTC.

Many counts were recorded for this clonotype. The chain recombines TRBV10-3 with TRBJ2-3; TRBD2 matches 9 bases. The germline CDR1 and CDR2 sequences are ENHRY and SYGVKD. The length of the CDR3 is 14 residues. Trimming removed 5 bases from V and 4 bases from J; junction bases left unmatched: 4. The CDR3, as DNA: TGTGCCATCAGTCCAGCGGGAGGACCAGATACGCAGTATTTT. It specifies CAISPAGGPDTQYF.

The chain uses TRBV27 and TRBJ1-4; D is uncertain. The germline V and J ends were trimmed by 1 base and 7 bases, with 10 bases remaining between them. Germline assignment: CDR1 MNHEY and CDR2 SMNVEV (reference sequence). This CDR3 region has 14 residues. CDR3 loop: CASSLWLDSEKLFF. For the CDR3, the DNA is TGTGCCAGCAGTTTATGGTTGGATAGTGAAAAACTGTTTTTT.

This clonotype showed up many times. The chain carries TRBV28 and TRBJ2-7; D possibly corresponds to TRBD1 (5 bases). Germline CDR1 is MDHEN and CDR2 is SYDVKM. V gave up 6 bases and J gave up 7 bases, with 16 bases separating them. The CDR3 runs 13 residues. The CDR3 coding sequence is TGTGCCAGCAGGGGGCAAGGGCTACAAGAGCAGTACTTC. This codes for CASRGQGLQEQYF.